One and the same sample provided the 19 T cell receptor beta chains below, sequenced in a study of shared clonotypes between healthy human individuals. TCRdb keeps only in-frame clones here, not all; method: immunoSEQ multiplex PCR. The sample contains fewer than 650,000 clones, roughly 79% of which appear only once. The sample was PBMCs. The receptors stem from a middle-aged woman in good health. Some clones in this sample may be carry-over from other donors' samples.

The chain joins TRBV7-2 to TRBJ2-4, with TRBD2 matching 9 bases. V shed 5 bases, J shed 0 bases, and the junction held 2 bases outside the gene matches. The CDR3 loop spans 15 amino acids. From germline, CDR1 is SGHTA and CDR2 FQGNSA. For the CDR3, the DNA is TGTGCCAGCAGCCGCGGGGGGGTAGCCAAAAACATTCAGTACTTC. Translating it yields CASSRGGVAKNIQYF. The variable domain in full, with the rest retrieved from reference TRBV7-2 and TRBJ2-4, is GAGVSQSPSNKVTEKGKDVELRCDPISGHTALYWYRQSLGQGLEFLIYFQGNSAPDKSGLPSDRFSAERTGGSVSTLTIQRTQQEDSAVYLCASSRGGVAKNIQYFGAGTRLSVL.

As regards this clone: A far more abundant clone sits one base away, making this likely a read error. The chain employs TRBV30 and TRBJ2-1; D is ambiguous. Germline V gene lookup returns CDR1 GTSNPN and CDR2 SVGIG (reference sequence). The CDR3 is made up of 12 amino acids. For the CDR3, the DNA is TGTGCCTGGAGTGGACCCCCGGGTGAGCAGCTCTTC. As protein: CAWSGPPGEQLF.

The rearrangement links TRBV5-1 to TRBJ2-2; 8 positions agree with TRBD2. The CDR3 sequence is 15 residues long. Germline V lookup: CDR1 SGHRS, CDR2 YFSETQ. The J segment lost 3 bases and the V segment lost 3 bases, leaving 4 bases of the junction unmatched. CDR3 coding DNA: TGCGCCAGCAGCTACGGACTAGCCGACACCGGGGAGCTGTTTTTT. Translation: CASSYGLADTGELFF.

Only one count was recorded for this clone. This chain links TRBV9 with TRBJ1-4, with unresolved D. Germline CDR1 SGDLS, CDR2 YYNGEE. The CDR3 sequence is 16 residues long. The V gene lost 4 bases and the J gene lost 2 bases, with 15 bases spanning the gap. CDR3 loop: CASSPQNSLTNEKLFF. CDR3 DNA: TGTGCCAGCAGCCCCCAGAACAGCCTTACTAATGAAAAACTGTTTTTT. Supplemented by reference TRBV9 and TRBJ1-4, the full variable domain reads DSGVTQTPKHLITATGQRVTLRCSPRSGDLSVYWYQQSLDQGLQFLIQYYNGEERAKGNILERFSAQQFPDLHSELNLSSLELGDSALYFCASSPQNSLTNEKLFFGSGTQLSVL.

The V gene is TRBV29-1, the J gene TRBJ1-1, with D possibly being TRBD1 (6 bases). The germline V gene has CDR1 SQVTM and CDR2 ANQGSEA. Deletions cut 6 bases from V and 1 base from J, with 12 bases between. The CDR3 extends over 13 amino acids. The CDR3 DNA reads TGCAGCGTGGGCAACAGGGAGAACACTGAAGCTTTCTTT. Encoded protein: CSVGNRENTEAFF.

The rearrangement uses TRBV6-1 and TRBJ2-5; 9 nucleotides line up with TRBD1. CDR3 length: 13 residues. Germline V CDR1 and CDR2: MNHNS, SASEGT. Trimming removed 5 bases from V and 5 bases from J; junction bases left unmatched: 3. The chain's CDR3 is CASSRDRAETQYF. CDR3 nucleotides: TGTGCCAGCAGTAGGGACAGGGCTGAGACCCAGTACTTC.

The chain combines TRBV28 with TRBJ2-3; 8 nucleotides line up with TRBD1. J lost 5 bases, V lost 5 bases, and 3 bases had no gene match. CDR3 length: 13 amino acids. Germline CDR1 MDHEN, CDR2 SYDVKM. The CDR3 is CASSQGQGDTQYF. The CDR3 bases are TGTGCCAGCAGTCAAGGACAGGGAGATACGCAGTATTTT.

The genes are TRBV7-9 and TRBJ2-6; D may be TRBD1 or TRBD2 (7 bases each). Trimming stripped 5 bases from V and 2 bases from J, with 19 bases between. Germline-derived CDR1 and CDR2 are SEHNR and FQNEAQ (reference sequence). The CDR3 spans 18 residues. The CDR3 nucleotides are TGTGCCAGCAGCCCCAGGGGAGGGGGCAGCACTGGGGCCAACGTCCTGACTTTC. Its translation is CASSPRGGGSTGANVLTF.

The rearrangement joins TRBV29-1 to TRBJ1-2, with a weak D call TRBD1 (5 bases). This CDR3 contains 11 residues. With 2 bases removed from V and 6 bases from J, the gap between germline ends came to 7 bases. Germline lookup yields CDR1 SQVTM and CDR2 ANQGSEA. The CDR3 region has the DNA TGCAGCGTTGAAACGGGACATGGCTACACCTTC. Amino acid sequence: CSVETGHGYTF.

This chain uses TRBV6-5 with TRBJ1-4; D remains ambiguous. The CDR3 consists of 14 residues. The V gene lost 5 bases and the J gene lost 7 bases, with 14 bases spanning the gap. Germline lookup yields CDR1 MNHEY and CDR2 SVGAGI. The CDR3, as DNA: TGTGCCAGCAGTGACACGTGGGAGCGTGAAAAACTGTTTTTT. Its translation is CASSDTWEREKLFF.

As regards this clone: A far larger clone is only one base removed, so a read error is likely. This chain connects TRBV7-2 to TRBJ1-1; D unclear. The length of the CDR3 is 13 residues. Germline assignment: CDR1 SGHTA and CDR2 FQGNSA. The V gene lost 1 base and the J gene lost 0 bases, with 3 bases spanning the gap. The CDR3 DNA reads as TGTGCCAGCAGCTTAGGTATGAACACTGAAGCTTTCTTT. It yields the protein CASSLGMNTEAFF.

V is TRBV30 and J is TRBJ2-3; 12 nucleotides agree with TRBD2. Per the germline V gene, CDR1 is GTSNPN and CDR2 is SVGIG (reference sequence). The CDR3 runs to 16 residues. V shed 3 bases and J 3 bases; nucleotides not matched to a gene: 7. CDR3 sequence: CAWRRLAGGPTDTQYF. DNA for the CDR3: TGTGCCTGGAGACGGCTAGCGGGAGGGCCGACAGATACGCAGTATTTT.

A few counts support this clone. The genes are TRBV28 and TRBJ1-5; D unclear. V was clipped by 2 bases and J by 7 bases, with 12 bases between them. Per the germline V gene, CDR1 is MDHEN and CDR2 is SYDVKM. CDR3 length equals 14 residues. CDR3 sequence (DNA): TGTGCCAGCAGTTTAGGGCCCCAAAGACAGCCCCAGCATTTT. It encodes CASSLGPQRQPQHF.

The chain uses TRBV28 and TRBJ2-7; perhaps TRBD1 as D (5 bases). This CDR3 spans 13 amino acids. CDR1 MDHEN and CDR2 SYDVKM come from the germline V gene. Trimming cost V 6 bases and J 5 bases, with 14 bases left between them. DNA for the CDR3: TGTGCCAGCAGCCCCCCAGGGTACCACGAGCAGTACTTC. Translating gives CASSPPGYHEQYF.

As concerns this clone: Mismatch with germline at one junction end may stem from a read error. Additional DNA sequences in this sample encode the identical CDR3. The genes are TRBV30 and TRBJ1-1; no reliable D call. The germline V gene has CDR1 GTSNPN and CDR2 SVGIG (reference sequence). This CDR3 has 17 residues. The CDR3 sequence: CAWSASLTSTLGTEAFF. For the CDR3, the DNA is TGCGCCTGGAGCGCCAGTCTTACCTCAACCTTGGGTACTGAAGCCTTCTTT.

Worth noting for this clone: A far larger clone differs by one base, so this is likely a read error. This chain uses TRBV5-4 with TRBJ2-5; TRBD2 agrees at 11 bases. Germline CDR1 SGHNT, CDR2 YYREEE (reference sequence). The V gene end was trimmed by 2 bases and the J gene end by 9 bases; junction bases not matched to a gene: 6. CDR3 length: 14 amino acids. The CDR3 bases are TGTGCCAGCAGCTTACTAGCGGGAGTGGAGGCCCAGTACTTC. This translates into CASSLLAGVEAQYF.

The genes are TRBV27 and TRBJ1-5; 8 bases align to TRBD1. Germline CDR1 and CDR2: MNHEY and SMNVEV (reference sequence). V was pared by 4 bases and J by 0 bases, with 23 bases of the junction left unmatched. The CDR3 consists of 22 residues. CDR3 region: CASSSTSGGDRRPANSNQPQHF. The CDR3 nucleotides read TGTGCCAGCAGTTCCACCTCGGGGGGGGACAGGAGACCCGCAAATAGCAATCAGCCCCAGCATTTT.

The rearrangement joins TRBV5-4 to TRBJ2-2, with D unclear. Trimming left V 0 bases short and J 7 bases short, with 10 bases between. Germline values: CDR1 SGHNT, CDR2 YYREEE (reference sequence). There are 14 residues in the CDR3. The CDR3 loop reads CASSLAGHGGELFF. The CDR3 DNA reads TGTGCCAGCAGCTTGGCCGGGCACGGCGGGGAGCTGTTTTTT.

A few counts support this clone. The rearrangement joins TRBV28 to TRBJ2-1; D is possibly TRBD2 (5 bases). This CDR3 has 12 amino acids. Trimming stripped 7 bases from V and 10 bases from J, with 14 bases between. CDR1 and CDR2 (germline): MDHEN, SYDVKM. The CDR3 here is CASISPPGEQFF. DNA of the CDR3: TGTGCCAGCATTTCCCCCCCGGGGGAGCAGTTCTTC.